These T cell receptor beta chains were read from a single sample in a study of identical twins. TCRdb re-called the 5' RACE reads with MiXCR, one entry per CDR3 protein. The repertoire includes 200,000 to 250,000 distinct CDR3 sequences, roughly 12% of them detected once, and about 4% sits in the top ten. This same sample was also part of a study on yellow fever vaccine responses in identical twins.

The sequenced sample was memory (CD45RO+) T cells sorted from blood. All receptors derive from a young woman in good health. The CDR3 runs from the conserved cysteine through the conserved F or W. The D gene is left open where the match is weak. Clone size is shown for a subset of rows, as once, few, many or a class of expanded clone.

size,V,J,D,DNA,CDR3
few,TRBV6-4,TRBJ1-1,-,TGTGCCAGCAGCTTAGACGGGACGAACACTGAAGCTTTCTTT,CASSLDGTNTEAFF
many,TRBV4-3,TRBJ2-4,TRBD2,TGCGCCAGCAGCCGAGTACTAGCGCCCTCGGAAAACATTCAGTACTTC,CASSRVLAPSENIQYF
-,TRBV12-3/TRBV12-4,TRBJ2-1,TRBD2,TGTGCCAGCAGTTTGGCCCAACTAGCGGACCCCTCCTACAATGAGCAGTTCTTC,CASSLAQLADPSYNEQFF
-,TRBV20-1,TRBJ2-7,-,TGCAGTGCGAAAGGGGACCTCTACGAGCAGTACTTC,CSAKGDLYEQYF
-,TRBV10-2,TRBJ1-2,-,TGCGCCAGCAGTCGGGGGGACTACTATGGCTACACCTTC,CASSRGDYYGYTF
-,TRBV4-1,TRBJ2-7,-,TGCGCCAGCAGCCAAGAAGCCAGGGCCCCCTACGAGCAGTACTTC,CASSQEARAPYEQYF
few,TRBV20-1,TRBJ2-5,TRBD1,TGCAGTGCTCACAGGGGGCAGTTTGAGACCCAGTACTTC,CSAHRGQFETQYF
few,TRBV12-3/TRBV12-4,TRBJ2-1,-,TGTGCCAGCAGGTTGGGGCTAGAAGTTGCCAATGAGCAGTTCTTC,CASRLGLEVANEQFF
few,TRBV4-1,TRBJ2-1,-,TGCGCCAGCAGCCAAGTTGACATTGGTTTCTCCTACAATGAGCAGTTCTTC,CASSQVDIGFSYNEQFF
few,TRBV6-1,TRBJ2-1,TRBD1,TGTGCCAGCAGTGAAGCTATTGGGGACAGGGGTGGCGATGAGCAGTTCTTC,CASSEAIGDRGGDEQFF
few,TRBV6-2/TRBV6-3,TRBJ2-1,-,TGTGCCAGCAGCCGACCTCCAGGGGTCTCCTACAATGAGCAGTTCTTC,CASSRPPGVSYNEQFF
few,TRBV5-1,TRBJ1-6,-,TGCGCCAGCAGCTTGGGTACAGGGACTAATTCACCCCTCCACTTT,CASSLGTGTNSPLHF
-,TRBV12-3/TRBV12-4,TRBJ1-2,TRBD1,TGTGCCAGCAGCTTAGGGGACAGGGTCTATGGCTACACCTTC,CASSLGDRVYGYTF
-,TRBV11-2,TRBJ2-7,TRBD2,TGTGCCAGCAGCTTAGGTGGACTAGCGGGGGGCCTCTCCTACGAGCAGTACTTC,CASSLGGLAGGLSYEQYF
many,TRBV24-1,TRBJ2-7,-,TGTGCCGTCGGGAACAGCGACTACGAGCAGTACTTC,CAVGNSDYEQYF
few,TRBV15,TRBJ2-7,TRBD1,TGTGCCACCAGCAGAGATCTCCCTAGACAGGGAAGCTACGAGCAGTACTTC,CATSRDLPRQGSYEQYF
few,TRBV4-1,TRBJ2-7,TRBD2,TGCGCCAGCAGCCAACCGGGACTAGGCTACGAGCAGTACTTC,CASSQPGLGYEQYF
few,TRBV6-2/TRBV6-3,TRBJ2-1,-,TGTGCCAGCAGTTACTCAGGCGGGTCGGCCTACAATGAGCAGTTCTTC,CASSYSGGSAYNEQFF
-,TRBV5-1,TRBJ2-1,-,TGCGCCAGCAGCTATTATAGGGGAAATGAGCAGTTCTTC,CASSYYRGNEQFF
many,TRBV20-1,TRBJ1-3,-,TGCAGTGCGGGGCCCCCGTACTCTGGAAACACCATATATTTT,CSAGPPYSGNTIYF
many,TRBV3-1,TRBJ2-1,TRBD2,TGTGCCAGCAGCCAAGAGTTAGTGGGACTAGCGCCCGGGGCCTACAATGAGCAGTTCTTC,CASSQELVGLAPGAYNEQFF
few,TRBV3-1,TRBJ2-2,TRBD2,TGTGCCAGCAGCCGCGGACTAGCGGGAGTTATCAAATACACAAACACCGGGGAGCTGTTTTTT,CASSRGLAGVIKYTNTGELFF
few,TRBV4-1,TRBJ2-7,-,TGCGCCAGCAGCCAAGTTTATAGCGGTAGCTCCTACGAGCAGTACTTC,CASSQVYSGSSYEQYF
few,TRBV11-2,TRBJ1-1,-,TGTGCCAGCAGCTCTCAGAGTCTGAACACTGAAGCTTTCTTT,CASSSQSLNTEAFF
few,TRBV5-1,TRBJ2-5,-,TGCGCCAGCAGCCCTTTCGGAGCTAAAGAGACCCAGTACTTC,CASSPFGAKETQYF
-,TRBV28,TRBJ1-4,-,TGTGCCAGCACCACTTGGGGGGCCAGGGCTGCTAATGAAAAACTGTTTTTT,CASTTWGARAANEKLFF
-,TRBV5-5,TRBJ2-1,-,TGTGCCAGCAGCTTGGCAACCGGTACCTACAATGAGCAGTTCTTC,CASSLATGTYNEQFF